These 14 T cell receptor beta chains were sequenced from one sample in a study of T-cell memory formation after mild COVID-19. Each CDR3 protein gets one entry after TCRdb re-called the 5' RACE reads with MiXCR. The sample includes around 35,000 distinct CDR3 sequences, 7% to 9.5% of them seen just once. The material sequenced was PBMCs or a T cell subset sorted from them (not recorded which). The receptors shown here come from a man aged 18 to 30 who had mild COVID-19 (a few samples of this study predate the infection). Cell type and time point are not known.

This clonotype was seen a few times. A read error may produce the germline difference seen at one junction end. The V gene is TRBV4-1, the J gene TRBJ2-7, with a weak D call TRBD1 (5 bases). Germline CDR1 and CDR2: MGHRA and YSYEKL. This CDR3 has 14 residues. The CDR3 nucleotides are TGCGCCAGCAGCCAAGAGGGGCTCTCCGACGAGCAGTACTTC. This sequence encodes CASSQEGLSDEQYF.

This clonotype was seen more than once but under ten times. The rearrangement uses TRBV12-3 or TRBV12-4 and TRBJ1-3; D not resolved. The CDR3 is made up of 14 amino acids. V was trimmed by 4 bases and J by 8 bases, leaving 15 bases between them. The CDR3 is CASSSPLGGHTIYF. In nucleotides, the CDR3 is TGTGCCAGCAGTTCCCCGCTAGGAGGGCACACCATATATTTT.

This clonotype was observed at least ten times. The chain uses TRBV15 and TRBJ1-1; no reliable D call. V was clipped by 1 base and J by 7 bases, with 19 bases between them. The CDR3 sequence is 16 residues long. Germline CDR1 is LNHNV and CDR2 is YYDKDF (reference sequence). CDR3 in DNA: TGTGCCACCAGCAGAGCTCTCGGCAGAACCATTCTTGAAGCTTTCTTT. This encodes CATSRALGRTILEAFF.

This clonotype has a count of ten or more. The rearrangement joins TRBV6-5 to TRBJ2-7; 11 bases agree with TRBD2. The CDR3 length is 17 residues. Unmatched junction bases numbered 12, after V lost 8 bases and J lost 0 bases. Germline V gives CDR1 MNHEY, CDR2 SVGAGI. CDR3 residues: CASGWLAGGKSSYEQYF. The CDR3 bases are TGTGCCAGCGGGTGGCTAGCGGGGGGAAAAAGCTCCTACGAGCAGTACTTC.

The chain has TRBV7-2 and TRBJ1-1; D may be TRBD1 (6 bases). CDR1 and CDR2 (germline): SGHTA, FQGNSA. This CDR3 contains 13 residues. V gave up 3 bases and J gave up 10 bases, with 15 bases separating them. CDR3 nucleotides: TGTGCCAGCAGCTTTACGGACAGCAGGGCAGCTTTCTTT. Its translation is CASSFTDSRAAFF.

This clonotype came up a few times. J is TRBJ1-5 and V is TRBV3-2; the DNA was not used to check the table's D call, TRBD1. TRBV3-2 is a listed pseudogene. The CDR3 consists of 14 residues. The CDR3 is CASSPRDTHQPQHF. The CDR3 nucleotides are TGTGCCAGCAGCCCCCGGGACACCCATCAGCCCCAGCATTTT.

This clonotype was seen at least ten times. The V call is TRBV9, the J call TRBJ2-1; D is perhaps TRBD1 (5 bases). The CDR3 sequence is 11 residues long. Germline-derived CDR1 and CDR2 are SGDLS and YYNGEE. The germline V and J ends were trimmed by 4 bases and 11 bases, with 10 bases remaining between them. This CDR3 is CASSPGSQQFF. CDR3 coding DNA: TGTGCCAGCAGCCCAGGGTCCCAGCAGTTCTTC.

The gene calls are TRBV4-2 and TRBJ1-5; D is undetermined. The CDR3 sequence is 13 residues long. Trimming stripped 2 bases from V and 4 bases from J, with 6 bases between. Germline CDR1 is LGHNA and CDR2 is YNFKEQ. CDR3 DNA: TGTGCCAGCAGCCAATCGGAGAATCAGCCCCAGCATTTT. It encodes CASSQSENQPQHF.

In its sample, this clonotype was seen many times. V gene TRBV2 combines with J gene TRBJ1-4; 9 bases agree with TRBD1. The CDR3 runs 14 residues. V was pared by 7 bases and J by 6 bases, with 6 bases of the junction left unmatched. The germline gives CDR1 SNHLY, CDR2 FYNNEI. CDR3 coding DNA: TGTGCCAGCACGGGACAGGGTGGCTATGAAAAACTGTTTTTT. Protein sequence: CASTGQGGYEKLFF. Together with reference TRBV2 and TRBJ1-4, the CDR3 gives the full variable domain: EPEVTQTPSHQVTQMGQEVILRCVPISNHLYFYWYRQILGQKVEFLVSFYNNEISEKSEIFDDQFSVERPDGSNFTLKIRSTKLEDSAMYFCASTGQGGYEKLFFGSGTQLSVL.

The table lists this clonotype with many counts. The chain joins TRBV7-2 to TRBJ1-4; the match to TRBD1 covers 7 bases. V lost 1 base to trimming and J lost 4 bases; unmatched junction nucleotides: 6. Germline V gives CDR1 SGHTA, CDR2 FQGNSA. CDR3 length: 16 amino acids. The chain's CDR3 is CASSLVGTANNEKLFF. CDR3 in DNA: TGTGCCAGCAGCTTAGTGGGGACAGCGAATAATGAAAAACTGTTTTTT.

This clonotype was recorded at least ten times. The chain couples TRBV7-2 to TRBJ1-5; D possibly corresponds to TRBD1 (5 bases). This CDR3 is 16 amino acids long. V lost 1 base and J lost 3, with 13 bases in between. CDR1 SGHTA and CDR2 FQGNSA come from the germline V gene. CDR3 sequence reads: CASSLVGGNTNQPQHF. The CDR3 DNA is TGTGCCAGCAGCTTAGTTGGGGGAAACACCAATCAGCCCCAGCATTTT.

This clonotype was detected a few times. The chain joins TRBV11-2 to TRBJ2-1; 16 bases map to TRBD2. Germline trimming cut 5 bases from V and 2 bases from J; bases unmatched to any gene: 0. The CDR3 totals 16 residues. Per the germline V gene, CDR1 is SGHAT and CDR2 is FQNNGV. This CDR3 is CASSGTSGGAYNEQFF. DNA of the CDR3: TGTGCCAGCAGCGGGACTAGCGGGGGGGCCTACAATGAGCAGTTCTTC.

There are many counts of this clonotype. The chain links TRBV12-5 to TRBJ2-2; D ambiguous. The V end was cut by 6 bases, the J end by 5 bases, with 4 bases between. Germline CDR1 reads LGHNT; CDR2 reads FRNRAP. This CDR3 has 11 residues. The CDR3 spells CASGRTGELFF. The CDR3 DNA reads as TGTGCTAGTGGCCGGACCGGGGAGCTGTTTTTT.

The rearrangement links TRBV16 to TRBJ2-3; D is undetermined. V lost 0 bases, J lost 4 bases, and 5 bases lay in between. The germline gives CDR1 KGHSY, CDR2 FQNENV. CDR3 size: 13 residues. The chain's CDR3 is CASSQSRSDTQYF. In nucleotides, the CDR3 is TGTGCCAGCAGCCAATCACGCTCAGATACGCAGTATTTT. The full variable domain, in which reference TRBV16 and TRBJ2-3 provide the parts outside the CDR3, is GEEVAQTPKHLVRGEGQKAKLYCAPIKGHSYVFWYQQVLKNEFKFLISFQNENVFDETGMPKERFSAKCLPNSPCSLEIQATKLEDSAVYFCASSQSRSDTQYFGPGTRLTVL.